This T cell receptor beta chain was sequenced for a study of shared clonotypes between healthy human individuals. Comment on this clone: Its target is not known.

CDR3 length: 14 amino acids. The germline gives CDR1 SQVTM, CDR2 ANQGSEA. V was pared by 3 bases and J by 2 bases, with 14 bases between. Study-level results: What rarefaction showed was incomplete sorted-subset sequencing despite large depth. Researchers found naive subsets generally carried larger estimated richness than memory subsets.

Researchers ran the assay at a deep level. TCRdb keeps only in-frame clones here, not all; method: immunoSEQ multiplex PCR. The data contain 1.4 million to 1.5 million clones, around 97% of them singletons. Material for sequencing was naive CD4+ T cells sorted from blood. Subset meaning: CD45RA+ positively selected. The source is a man aged 25 to 40 in good health. The genes are TRBV29-1 and TRBJ2-7; D may be TRBD1 or TRBD2 (5 bases each). CDR3 nucleotide sequence: TGCAGCGTTGAGTCGGTGAGGGGAACCTACGAGCAGTACTTC. It yields the protein CSVESVRGTYEQYF.